This T cell receptor (beta chain) was recovered during a study of shared clonotypes between healthy human individuals. Study-wide points: Clonotypes that were shared across a handful of donors made up around 5.5% of naive CD4 clonotypes. Relative to memory subsets, naive subsets generally showed larger estimated richness.

Concerning this clone itself: Its antigen remains unidentified. The sample has other DNA sequences that encode this CDR3 too.

Germline V gives CDR1 SGHNT, CDR2 YYREEE (reference sequence). The CDR3 totals 12 residues. Between the trimmed V and J ends, which lost 3 bases and 5 bases, there was a span of 8 bases. Assay execution proceeded at the deep level. Sorted-subset replicate PCRs used roughly 210 ng of genomic DNA. This amount corresponded to about 30,000 T cell genomes. Profiled with immunoSEQ multiplex PCR; TCRdb holds only in-frame clones, not every one. The sample shows 1 million to 1.3 million clones, roughly 74% of them seen only once. The sample taken for sequencing was memory CD4+ T cells from PBMCs. Subset reported: CD45RA-negative fraction. The sequence was collected from a man between 18 and 35 years old in good health. Some clones in this sample may be carry-over from other donors' samples. The rearrangement links TRBV5-4 to TRBJ2-5; the D gene is possibly TRBD2 (5 bases). In DNA form, the CDR3 reads TGTGCCAGCAGCTCCAGAGGGGAGACCCAGTACTTC. Its translation: CASSSRGETQYF.